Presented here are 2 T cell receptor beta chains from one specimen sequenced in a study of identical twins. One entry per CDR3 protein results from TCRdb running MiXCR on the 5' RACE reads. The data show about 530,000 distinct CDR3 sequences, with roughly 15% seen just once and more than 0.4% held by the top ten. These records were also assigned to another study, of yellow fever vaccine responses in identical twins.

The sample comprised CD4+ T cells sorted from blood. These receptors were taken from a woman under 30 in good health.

The DNA of the CDR3 is TGTGCCAGCAGCCCTAGCCAGCGGGGCAATGAGCAGTTCTTC. Translation gives CASSPSQRGNEQFF. The genes are TRBV7-6 and TRBJ2-1, with 7 bases matching TRBD2. The CDR3 runs 14 residues. The V gene end was trimmed by 5 bases and the J gene end by 6 bases; junction bases not matched to a gene: 7. CDR1 and CDR2 (germline): SGHVS, FNYEAQ.

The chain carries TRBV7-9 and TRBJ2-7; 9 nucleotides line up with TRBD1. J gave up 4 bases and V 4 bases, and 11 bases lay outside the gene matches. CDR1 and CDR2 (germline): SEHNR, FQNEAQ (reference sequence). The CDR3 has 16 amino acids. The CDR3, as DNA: TGTGCCAGCAGCTCTGGTGTCACCGGGACAGGGTACGAGCAGTACTTC. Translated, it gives CASSSGVTGTGYEQYF.